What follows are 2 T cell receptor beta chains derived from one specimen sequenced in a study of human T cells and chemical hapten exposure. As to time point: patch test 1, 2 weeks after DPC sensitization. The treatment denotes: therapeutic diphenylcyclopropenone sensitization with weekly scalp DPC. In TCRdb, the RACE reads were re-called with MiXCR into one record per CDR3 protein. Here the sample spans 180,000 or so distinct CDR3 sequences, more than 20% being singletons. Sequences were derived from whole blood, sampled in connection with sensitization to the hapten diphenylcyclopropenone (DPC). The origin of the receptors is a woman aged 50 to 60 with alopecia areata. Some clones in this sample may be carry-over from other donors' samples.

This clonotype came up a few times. CDR3 sequence: CASSPLATGTGYGYTF. The CDR3 coding sequence is TGTGCCAGCTCACCACTAGCAACCGGGACAGGCTATGGCTACACCTTC. The V call is TRBV18, the J call TRBJ1-2, with 8 bases lining up with TRBD1. The CDR3 covers 16 residues. Germline-derived CDR1 and CDR2 are KGHSH and LQKENI. Trimming at V came to 1 base and at J to 4 bases, leaving 8 bases not matched to a gene.

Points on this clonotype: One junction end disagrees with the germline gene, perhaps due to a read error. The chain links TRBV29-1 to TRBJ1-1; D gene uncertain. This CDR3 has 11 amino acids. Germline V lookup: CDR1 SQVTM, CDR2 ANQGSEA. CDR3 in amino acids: CSVEVNPEAFF. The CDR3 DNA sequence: TGCAGCGTTGAGGTGAACCCTGAAGCTTTCTTT.